Listed here is a single T cell receptor (beta chain). Measured with immunoSEQ multiplex PCR; TCRdb has only the in-frame clones, and not every one. The sample contains around 440,000 clones, about 91% of which appear only once. This entry is derived from a study of blood T cell repertoires in COVID-19. The CDR3 extends over 16 amino acids. The V gene's germline CDR1 is SGHAT and CDR2 FQNNGV. With V trimmed by 6 bases and J by 5 bases, 11 bases remained unmatched. This TCR was sampled from a woman aged 45-59 years with COVID-19, enrolled during active disease. Sequencing input: peripheral blood. This chain joins TRBV11-2 and TRBJ2-2, with 8 bases identical to TRBD2. The CDR3 here is CASRPWRGAPTGELFF. The CDR3, as DNA: TGTGCCAGCAGGCCTTGGCGGGGGGCCCCAACCGGGGAGCTGTTTTTT.